This passage covers 14 T cell receptor beta chains from one sample sequenced in a study of CXCR3-negative and CXCR3-positive naive CD8 T cells (dated by TCRdb to between 2018 and 2021). Study-wide conclusions, independent of this receptor: Compared with CXCR3-negative naive cells, CXCR3-positive naive cells had TRB CDR3s with higher hydrophobicity (lower Kidera factor 4), lower energy, and higher strength and volume indices.

Sequenced on a NextSeq 550. The Human TCR Profiling Kit (MiLaboratory) was used to prepare UMI-labeled 5' RACE TRB cDNA libraries. Each CDR3 protein sequence appears as one entry after TCRdb reprocessed the reads, and no DNA is included. The table of this sample itemizes approximately 90,000 distinct CDR3 sequences. The ten largest account for approximately 0.54% of the sample. Their specific antigens are unknown. Source material: naive CXCR3+ CD8+ T cells from blood. The cell subset or site label here, explained by the study, means: CD45RO-CCR7+CD27+CD95- naive CD8+ T cells expressing CXCR3 (TNR3+). Source of these receptors: a human donor in good health. Some clones in this sample may be carry-over from other donors' samples.

The V gene is TRBV29-1, the J gene TRBJ1-1. Per the germline V gene, CDR1 is SQVTM and CDR2 is ANQGSEA. The CDR3 extends over 12 amino acids. The CDR3 loop is CSGEHSNTEAFF.

V is TRBV27 and J is TRBJ2-3; TCRdb selects TRBD2, and the lack of DNA leaves this call unchecked. This CDR3 has 16 residues. Germline V CDR1 and CDR2: MNHEY, SMNVEV (reference sequence). The CDR3 here is CASSWGLAGPSDTQYF.

CDR3 sequence: CASQRGYNEQFF. The chain combines TRBV28 with TRBJ2-1; TCRdb returns TRBD2, unconfirmable since there is no DNA. The CDR3 spans 12 residues. Per germline, CDR1 MDHEN and CDR2 SYDVKM.

The chain links TRBV13 to TRBJ1-2. The length of the CDR3 is 15 residues. Germline V gene data show CDR1 as PRHDT and CDR2 as FYEKMQ (reference sequence). The CDR3: CASSSKNPTNYGYTF. The variable domain in full, with the rest retrieved from reference TRBV13 and TRBJ1-2, is AAGVIQSPRHLIKEKRETATLKCYPIPRHDTVYWYQQGPGQDPQFLISFYEKMQSDKGSIPDRFSAQQFSDYHSELNMSSLELGDSALYFCASSSKNPTNYGYTFGSGTRLTVV.

The chain joins TRBV20-1 to TRBJ1-1; TCRdb proposes TRBD1, but this gene call is untestable without DNA. CDR3 length: 13 amino acids. The germline V gene encodes CDR1 DFQATT and CDR2 SNEGSKA (reference sequence). This CDR3 reads CSARSTTGWEAFF.

The chain employs TRBV15 and TRBJ2-7; TCRdb reports TRBD1, a call that lacks DNA to check it against. This CDR3 has 13 amino acids. The V gene's germline CDR1 is LNHNV and CDR2 YYDKDF (reference sequence). CDR3 amino acids: CATSVRQGYEQYF.

The chain recombines TRBV5-1 with TRBJ2-7. The germline gives CDR1 SGHRS, CDR2 YFSETQ. The CDR3 covers 14 residues. The CDR3 here is CASSLAYGVDEQYF.

The rearrangement uses TRBV5-1 and TRBJ1-1; TCRdb names TRBD1, which stays unverified in the absence of DNA. In germline, CDR1 is SGHRS, CDR2 YFSETQ. This CDR3 has 16 amino acids. CDR3 protein: CASSIRDRGRFGGAFF.

This rearrangement joins TRBV28 to TRBJ1-2; there is no DNA to check the TCRdb D call of TRBD1. The CDR3 is 17 residues long. Germline CDR1 MDHEN, CDR2 SYDVKM. The CDR3 sequence is CASSPIIRQGANYGYTF.

V and J are TRBV29-1 and TRBJ2-1. Germline V gene lookup returns CDR1 SQVTM and CDR2 ANQGSEA. CDR3 length: 14 residues. The CDR3 sequence is CSVDDHAPYNEQFF.

The chain employs TRBV29-1 and TRBJ1-2; the D call of TRBD1 rests on TCRdb alone, since no DNA is present to check it. Germline V gives CDR1 SQVTM, CDR2 ANQGSEA. This CDR3 contains 14 residues. CDR3 protein: CSAPWGGTPYGYTF. The full variable domain, with the rest looked up from reference TRBV29-1 and TRBJ1-2, is SAVISQKPSRDICQRGTSLTIQCQVDSQVTMMFWYRQQPGQSLTLIATANQGSEATYESGFVIDKFPISRPNLTFSTLTVSNMSPEDSSIYLCSAPWGGTPYGYTFGSGTRLTVV.

The chain carries TRBV6-5 and TRBJ1-2. The CDR3 has 14 amino acids. CDR1 is MNHEY, CDR2 SVGAGI, per germline. CDR3 sequence reads: CASSQQPEDLGYTF.

The chain carries TRBV20-1 and TRBJ2-5; the TCRdb D gene call, TRBD2, has no DNA to confirm it. The length of the CDR3 is 17 residues. Germline-derived CDR1 and CDR2 are DFQATT and SNEGSKA (reference sequence). This CDR3 is CSAREVSASGNVETQYF.

CDR3 protein: CASSGGTGTYNEQFF. This sequence joins TRBV9 and TRBJ2-1; TCRdb proposes TRBD1, but this gene call is untestable without DNA. The CDR3 sequence is 15 residues long. CDR1 is SGDLS and CDR2 is YYNGEE in the germline V gene.